A single sample gave rise to the 5 T cell receptor beta chains below, sequenced in a study of early T cells in non-severe SARS-CoV-2 infection. TCRdb redid the calling of the 5' RACE reads with MiXCR, one entry per CDR3 protein. The table has 85,000 to 100,000 distinct CDR3 sequences, roughly 15% seen once. The specimen comprised whole blood, sampled at baseline. The receptors derive from an adult who was a healthcare worker with PCR-confirmed SARS-CoV-2 infection or an uninfected control (not recorded which).

The CDR3: CASSQALPEVGEQYF. CDR3 sequence (DNA): TGCGCCAGCAGCCAAGCTCTACCCGAGGTAGGGGAGCAGTACTTC. This chain joins TRBV4-3 and TRBJ2-1; D not resolved. The DNA end is a closer match to TRBJ2-7, so the J assignment may be wrong. The CDR3 totals 15 residues. The germline CDR1 and CDR2 sequences are LGHNA and YSLEER.

This rearrangement joins TRBV11-3 to TRBJ2-1; D perhaps matches TRBD2 (6 bases). The CDR3 sequence is 15 residues long. V lost 5 bases to trimming and J lost 7 bases, with 18 bases between them. CDR1 SGHNT and CDR2 YENEEA come from the germline V gene. CDR3: CASSRGGMLDNEQFF. The CDR3, as DNA: TGTGCCAGCAGCCGTGGGGGGATGCTCGATAATGAGCAGTTCTTC.

This clonotype was seen repeatedly, ten times or more. Mismatch with germline at one junction end may stem from a read error. The chain joins TRBV28 to TRBJ1-2; D not resolved. Germline loops: CDR1 MDHEN, CDR2 SYDVKM. The CDR3 contains 10 residues. DNA of the CDR3: TGTGCCAGCAGTCGCTTTAACCTGGTCTTC. This translates into CASSRFNLVF.

CDR3 DNA: TGCAGTGCTAGAGTTAGTCTAGCGGGAGTTTTCTTC. Amino acids: CSARVSLAGVFF. This chain connects TRBV20-1 to TRBJ2-1; 10 nucleotides align to TRBD2. The J segment lost 16 bases and the V segment lost 1 base, leaving 7 bases of the junction unmatched. The CDR3 extends over 12 amino acids. Germline CDR1 is DFQATT and CDR2 is SNEGSKA (reference sequence).

This clonotype was recorded a few times. The chain joins TRBV6-5 to TRBJ1-2; perhaps TRBD1 as D (6 bases). Germline loops: CDR1 MNHEY, CDR2 SVGAGI. Trimming took off 1 base at V and 4 bases at J, with 10 bases between the two ends. The CDR3 is made up of 14 amino acids. The CDR3 spells CASSYLAGAYGYTF. The DNA for the CDR3 is TGTGCCAGCAGTTACTTGGCAGGGGCCTATGGCTACACCTTC.